This T cell receptor beta chain was documented in a study of cytomegalovirus exposure and HLA in healthy donors. Whole-study context: The 110 or so validation repertoires were produced on the same platform as the roughly 700 repertoires of the first cohort. This was reported in a later analysis.

Profiling relied on immunoSEQ multiplex PCR, and the TCRdb table lists in-frame clones only, not all of them. The data contain roughly 73,000 clones, approximately 95% of them singletons. Trimming cost V 0 bases and J 5 bases; bases outside gene matches: 8. The CDR3 totals 17 residues. The germline gives CDR1 SGHNT, CDR2 YYREEE (reference sequence). The TCR originated in a man between 18 and 29 years old in good health and CMV-seronegative. Sequenced: PBMCs. This chain links TRBV5-4 with TRBJ2-2; 9 bases align to TRBD2. CDR3 amino acids: CASSLGGGGARTGELFF. The CDR3 coding sequence is TGTGCCAGCAGCTTGGGTGGCGGGGGGGCAAGGACCGGGGAGCTGTTTTTT. Looking up the rest from reference TRBV5-4 and TRBJ2-2 gives the full variable domain: ETGVTQSPTHLIKTRGQQVTLRCSSQSGHNTVSWYQQALGQGPQFIFQYYREEENGRGNFPPRFSGLQFPNYSSELNVNALELDDSALYLCASSLGGGGARTGELFFGEGSRLTVL.